One sample yielded the 16 T cell receptor beta chains listed below, sequenced in a study of Tregs in tolerant kidney transplant recipients. Clones were read by immunoSEQ multiplex PCR, and TCRdb kept only the in-frame ones, dropping some. The data contain roughly 99,000 clones, 93% of them singletons. The material was CD4+ T cells from blood, obtained before the transplant. The receptors shown here come from a human donor who received a combined kidney and bone marrow transplant.

The genes are TRBV5-5 and TRBJ1-5, with 12 bases lining up with TRBD1. CDR1 is SGHKS and CDR2 is YYEKEE in the germline V gene (reference sequence). The CDR3 covers 16 residues. With V trimmed by 2 bases and J by 6 bases, 6 bases remained unmatched. This CDR3 reads CASSFQGQGAGQPQHF. In DNA, the CDR3 is TGTGCCAGCAGCTTTCAGGGACAGGGGGCAGGTCAGCCCCAGCATTTT.

The chain couples TRBV28 to TRBJ2-2, with TRBD1 matching over 8 bases. The CDR3 sequence is 20 residues long. V was pared by 6 bases and J by 1 base, with 19 bases of the junction left unmatched. CDR1 is MDHEN and CDR2 is SYDVKM in the germline V gene. Here the CDR3 reads CASSQGVGRGRLKNTGELFF. The DNA for the CDR3 is TGTGCCAGCAGCCAAGGAGTTGGCAGGGGGCGTTTGAAGAACACCGGGGAGCTGTTTTTT.

The V and J genes are TRBV28 and TRBJ2-5, with 7 nucleotides matching TRBD1. The end of the DNA fits TRBJ2-7 better, so the J call may be wrong. CDR3 length equals 14 residues. Germline lookup yields CDR1 MDHEN and CDR2 SYDVKM. DNA for the CDR3: TGTGCCAGCAGCGCACCGGGACAGAACTACGAGCAGTACTTC. Protein sequence: CASSAPGQNYEQYF.

This clone was recorded once. The junction differs from germline at one of its ends, possibly a read error. The chain has TRBV7-9 and TRBJ1-1, with D possibly matching TRBD1 (5 bases). CDR1 is SEHNR, CDR2 FQNEAQ, per germline (reference sequence). The CDR3 covers 9 residues. The DNA of the CDR3 is TGTGCCAGCAGCAACGACAGTTCCTTT. Amino acids: CASSNDSSF.

The genes are TRBV5-8 and TRBJ2-7; weak D call: TRBD2 (5 bases). V lost 5 bases and J lost 5, with 20 bases in between. Per the germline V gene, CDR1 is SGHTS and CDR2 is YDEGEE. The CDR3 sequence is 15 residues long. The CDR3 reads CASSQRTSNYHEQYF. The CDR3 bases are TGTGCCAGCAGTCAACGGACTTCAAACTACCACGAGCAGTACTTC.

The V and J genes are TRBV11-1 and TRBJ2-7; TRBD1 is a possible D gene (6 bases). CDR3 length equals 15 residues. Germline lookup yields CDR1 SGHAT and CDR2 FQDESV (reference sequence). V shed 2 bases and J shed 0 bases, with 11 bases lying between them. The DNA for the CDR3 is TGTGCCAGCAGCTTAAACCGGGACACCTCCTACGAGCAGTACTTC. Translating gives CASSLNRDTSYEQYF.

The rearrangement uses TRBV7-2 and TRBJ1-1, with 7 bases lining up with TRBD1. This CDR3 comprises 13 residues. The germline V gene has CDR1 SGHTA and CDR2 FQGNSA. Trimming cost V 1 base and J 7 bases; bases outside gene matches: 3. CDR3 in DNA: TGTGCCAGCAGCTTAGACCGACAGGGTGAAGCTTTCTTT. The encoded protein is CASSLDRQGEAFF.

The rearrangement joins TRBV18 to TRBJ2-7; 10 positions agree with TRBD1. Germline V CDR1 and CDR2: KGHSH, LQKENI. This CDR3 is built from 18 residues. J was trimmed by 3 bases and V by 3 bases; bases with no gene match: 14. The CDR3 region has the DNA TGTGCCAGCTCACCTCCCACCTCTGTGGGACAGGGGTTCTACGAGCAGTACTTC. Protein sequence: CASSPPTSVGQGFYEQYF.

The rearrangement links TRBV7-3 to TRBJ2-2; 8 nucleotides align to TRBD1. Trimming cost V 5 bases and J 8 bases; bases outside gene matches: 10. Germline lookup yields CDR1 SGHTA and CDR2 FQGTGA. This CDR3 is built from 15 residues. The CDR3 sequence: CASSPTSGGQGELFF. In DNA form, the CDR3 reads TGTGCCAGCAGCCCCACATCAGGGGGCCAAGGGGAGCTGTTTTTT.

The chain couples TRBV7-2 to TRBJ1-2; TRBD1 matches at 9 bases. The CDR3 runs to 15 residues. CDR1 and CDR2 from the germline V gene are SGHTA and FQGNSA. J gave up 8 bases and V 0 bases, and 7 bases lay outside the gene matches. CDR3 in amino acids: CASSLAWTGVIGYTF. As DNA, the CDR3 is TGTGCCAGCAGCTTAGCCTGGACAGGGGTAATAGGCTACACCTTC. Looking up the rest from reference TRBV7-2 and TRBJ1-2 gives the full variable domain: GAGVSQSPSNKVTEKGKDVELRCDPISGHTALYWYRQSLGQGLEFLIYFQGNSAPDKSGLPSDRFSAERTGGSVSTLTIQRTQQEDSAVYLCASSLAWTGVIGYTFGSGTRLTVV.

J is TRBJ1-5 and V is TRBV2; D is unresolved. Germline CDR1 and CDR2: SNHLY and FYNNEI. V was trimmed by 10 bases and J by 1 base, leaving 11 bases between them. The CDR3 extends over 13 amino acids. CDR3 sequence reads: CATSSQSNQPQHF. The DNA for the CDR3 is TGTGCCACCTCGTCGCAGAGCAATCAGCCCCAGCATTTT. The variable domain in full, with the rest retrieved from reference TRBV2 and TRBJ1-5, is EPEVTQTPSHQVTQMGQEVILRCVPISNHLYFYWYRQILGQKVEFLVSFYNNEISEKSEIFDDQFSVERPDGSNFTLKIRSTKLEDSAMYFCATSSQSNQPQHFGDGTRLSIL.

This clone has a single count. The genes are TRBV20-1 and TRBJ2-5, with a weak D call TRBD2 (6 bases). This CDR3 region has 10 residues. Germline V lookup: CDR1 DFQATT, CDR2 SNEGSKA (reference sequence). V was cut by 6 bases and J by 7 bases, with 9 bases left in between. The chain's CDR3 is CSAVGGTQYF. The CDR3 coding sequence is TGCAGTGCAGTCGGGGGGACCCAGTACTTC.

The chain uses TRBV5-4 and TRBJ2-3; TRBD2 agrees at 14 bases. The CDR3 has 18 amino acids. Germline assignment: CDR1 SGHNT and CDR2 YYREEE (reference sequence). The V gene end was trimmed by 6 bases and the J gene end by 6 bases; junction bases not matched to a gene: 15. The CDR3 nucleotides are TGTGCCAGCACGACTAGCGGGGGGGCCGTGTCGATGTTGGATACGCAGTATTTT. Encoded protein: CASTTSGGAVSMLDTQYF.

V and J are TRBV4-1 and TRBJ2-3, with 9 bases fitting TRBD2. Germline V gives CDR1 MGHRA, CDR2 YSYEKL. CDR3 length equals 16 residues. After removal of 4 bases from V and 0 bases from J, the junction contained 5 bases not matched to a gene. The CDR3 is CASSPSGGLSTDTQYF. CDR3 in DNA: TGCGCCAGCAGCCCCAGCGGGGGGCTGAGCACAGATACGCAGTATTTT.

The rearrangement joins TRBV5-1 to TRBJ1-1, with TRBD1 as a possible D gene (6 bases). Germline V gives CDR1 SGHRS, CDR2 YFSETQ. CDR3 length: 15 residues. V was trimmed by 4 bases and J by 4 bases, leaving 17 bases between them. The CDR3 loop is CASSPTSGVGTEAFF. CDR3 sequence (DNA): TGCGCCAGCAGCCCCACATCAGGGGTTGGCACTGAAGCTTTCTTT.

The rearrangement joins TRBV7-2 to TRBJ2-1; D gene ambiguous. Trimming removed 0 bases from V and 9 bases from J, with 18 bases in between. Per the germline V gene, CDR1 is SGHTA and CDR2 is FQGNSA. The CDR3 is 16 residues long. The CDR3 DNA reads as TGTGCCAGCAGCTTAGCGGCGGTGCCGGCTTCCTTTGAGCAGTTCTTC. It codes for CASSLAAVPASFEQFF.